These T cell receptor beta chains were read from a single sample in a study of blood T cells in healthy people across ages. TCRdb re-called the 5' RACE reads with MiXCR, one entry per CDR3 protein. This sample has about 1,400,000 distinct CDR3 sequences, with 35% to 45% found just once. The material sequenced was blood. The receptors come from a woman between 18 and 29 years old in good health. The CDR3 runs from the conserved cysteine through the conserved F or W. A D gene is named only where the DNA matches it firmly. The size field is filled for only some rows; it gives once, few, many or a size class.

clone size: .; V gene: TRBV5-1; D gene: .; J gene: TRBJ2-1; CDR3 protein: CASSLLAGRYNEQFF; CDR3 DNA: TGCGCCAGCAGCTTGTTGGCAGGGCGGTACAATGAGCAGTTCTTC
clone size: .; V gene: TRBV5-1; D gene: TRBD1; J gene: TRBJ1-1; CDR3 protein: CASRKTGGTVNTEAFF; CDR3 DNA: TGCGCCAGCAGAAAGACAGGGGGAACGGTGAACACTGAAGCTTTCTTT
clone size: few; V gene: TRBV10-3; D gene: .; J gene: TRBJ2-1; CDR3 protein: CAISDWSGSYNEQFF; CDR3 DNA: TGTGCCATCAGTGATTGGAGCGGATCCTACAATGAGCAGTTCTTC
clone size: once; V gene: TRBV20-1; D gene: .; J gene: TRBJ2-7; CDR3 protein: CSARLDGYKQYF; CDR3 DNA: TGCAGTGCTAGACTCGACGGCTACAAGCAGTACTTC
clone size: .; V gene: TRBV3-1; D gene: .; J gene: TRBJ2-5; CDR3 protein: CASSQGFMETQYF; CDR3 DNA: TGTGCCAGCAGCCAAGGTTTTATGGAGACCCAGTACTTC
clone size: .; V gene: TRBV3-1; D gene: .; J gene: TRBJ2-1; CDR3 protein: CASSRTQNEQFF; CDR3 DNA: TGTGCCAGCAGCCGCACCCAAAATGAGCAGTTCTTC
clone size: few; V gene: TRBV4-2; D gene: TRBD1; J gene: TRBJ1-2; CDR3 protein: CASSHSDRGNFYGYTF; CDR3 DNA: TGTGCCAGCAGCCATTCGGACAGGGGGAATTTCTATGGCTACACCTTC
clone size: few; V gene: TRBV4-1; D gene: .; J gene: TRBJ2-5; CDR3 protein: CASTTDLGETQYF; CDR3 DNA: TGCGCCAGCACCACAGACCTGGGAGAGACCCAGTACTTC
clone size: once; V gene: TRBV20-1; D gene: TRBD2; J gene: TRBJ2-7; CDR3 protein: CSALPSGTSGRALRNEQYF; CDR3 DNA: TGCAGTGCTCTACCTTCCGGGACTAGCGGGAGGGCCTTGCGGAACGAGCAGTACTTC
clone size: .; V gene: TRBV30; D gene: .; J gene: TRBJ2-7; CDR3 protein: CAWRIPGAYEQYF; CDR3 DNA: TGTGCCTGGAGGATTCCAGGAGCCTACGAGCAGTACTTC
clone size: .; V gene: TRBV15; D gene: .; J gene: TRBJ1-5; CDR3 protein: CATSTGNGQPQHF; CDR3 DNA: TGTGCCACCAGCACCGGGAATGGTCAGCCCCAGCATTTT
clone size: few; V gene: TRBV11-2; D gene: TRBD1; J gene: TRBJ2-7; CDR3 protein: CASSRTGDRDVYEQYF; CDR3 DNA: TGTGCCAGCAGCCGAACGGGGGACAGGGATGTCTACGAGCAGTACTTC
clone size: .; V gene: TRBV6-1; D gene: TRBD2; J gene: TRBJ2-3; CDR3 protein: CASSEEGGLGGAPDTQYF; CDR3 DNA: TGTGCCAGCAGTGAAGAGGGGGGACTAGGCGGAGCCCCAGATACGCAGTATTTT
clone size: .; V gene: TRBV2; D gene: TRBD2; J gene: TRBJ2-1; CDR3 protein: CASRIAGSYNEQFF; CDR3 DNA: TGTGCCAGCAGAATAGCGGGTTCCTACAATGAGCAGTTCTTC
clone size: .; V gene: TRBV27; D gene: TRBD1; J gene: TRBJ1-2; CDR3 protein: CASSLPRVPPPDRGHYGYTF; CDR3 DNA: TGTGCCAGCAGTTTACCTCGGGTCCCGCCCCCGGACAGGGGGCACTATGGCTACACCTTC
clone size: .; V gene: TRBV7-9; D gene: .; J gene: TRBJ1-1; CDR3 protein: CASSLAGGGENTEAFF; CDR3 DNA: TGTGCCAGCAGCTTAGCGGGTGGAGGGGAAAACACTGAAGCTTTCTTT
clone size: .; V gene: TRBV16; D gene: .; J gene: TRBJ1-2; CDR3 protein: CASSQFGANYGYTF; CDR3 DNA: TGTGCCAGCAGCCAATTCGGGGCTAACTATGGCTACACCTTC
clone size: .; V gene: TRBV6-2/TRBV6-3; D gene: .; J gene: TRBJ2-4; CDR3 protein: CASLGASTAKNIQYF; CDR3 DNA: TGTGCCAGCCTGGGGGCTAGCACCGCCAAAAACATTCAGTACTTC
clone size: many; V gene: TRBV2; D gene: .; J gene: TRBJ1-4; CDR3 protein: CASSPNEKLFF; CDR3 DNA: TGTGCCAGCAGTCCTAATGAAAAACTGTTTTTT
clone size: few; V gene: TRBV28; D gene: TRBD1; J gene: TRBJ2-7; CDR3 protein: CASRRNTGTGASYEQYF; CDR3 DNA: TGTGCCAGCAGGAGAAACACCGGGACAGGGGCCTCCTACGAGCAGTACTTC
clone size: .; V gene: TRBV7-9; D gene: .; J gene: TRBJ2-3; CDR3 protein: CASSTGTNTDTQYF; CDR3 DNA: TGTGCCAGCAGCACCGGGACGAACACAGATACGCAGTATTTT
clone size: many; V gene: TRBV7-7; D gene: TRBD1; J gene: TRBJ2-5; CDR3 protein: CASSLDQGDRGTQYF; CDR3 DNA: TGTGCTAGCAGCTTAGATCAGGGGGATAGAGGGACCCAGTACTTC
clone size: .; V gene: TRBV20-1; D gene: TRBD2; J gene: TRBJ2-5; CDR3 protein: CSASGTSGLQETQYF; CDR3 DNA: TGCAGTGCTAGTGGGACTAGCGGGCTACAAGAGACCCAGTACTTC
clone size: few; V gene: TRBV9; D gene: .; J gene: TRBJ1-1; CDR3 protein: CASSVWQTEAFF; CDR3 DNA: TGTGCCAGCAGCGTTTGGCAGACTGAAGCTTTCTTT
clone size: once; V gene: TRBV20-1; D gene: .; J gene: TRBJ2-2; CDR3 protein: CSARDLKGLTGELFF; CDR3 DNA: TGCAGTGCTAGAGATTTGAAAGGGCTGACCGGGGAGCTGTTTTTT
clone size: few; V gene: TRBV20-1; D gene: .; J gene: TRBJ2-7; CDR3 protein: CSASQGSYEQYF; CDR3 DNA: TGCAGTGCTTCACAGGGCTCCTACGAGCAGTACTTC
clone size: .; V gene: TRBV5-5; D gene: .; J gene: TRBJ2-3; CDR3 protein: CASSSRTLTSTDTQYF; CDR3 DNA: TGTGCCAGCAGCTCCCGGACGTTAACTAGCACAGATACGCAGTATTTT
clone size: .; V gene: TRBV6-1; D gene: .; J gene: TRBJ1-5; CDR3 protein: CASSDDPQHF; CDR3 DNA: TGTGCCAGCAGTGATGACCCCCAGCATTTT
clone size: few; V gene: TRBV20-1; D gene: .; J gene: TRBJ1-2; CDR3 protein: CSVDSNYGYTF; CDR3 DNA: TGCAGTGTGGACAGCAACTATGGCTACACCTTC
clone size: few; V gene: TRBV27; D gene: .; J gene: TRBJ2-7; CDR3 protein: CASSFKGLGAYEQYF; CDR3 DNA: TGTGCCAGCAGTTTCAAAGGGCTCGGCGCCTACGAGCAGTACTTC
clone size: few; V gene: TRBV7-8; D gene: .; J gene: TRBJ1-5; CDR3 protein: CASSLAWDQPQHF; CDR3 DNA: TGTGCCAGCAGCTTAGCCTGGGATCAGCCCCAGCATTTT
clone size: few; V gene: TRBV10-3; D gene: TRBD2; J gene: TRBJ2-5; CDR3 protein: CAASGEGETQYF; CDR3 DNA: TGTGCCGCTAGCGGGGAGGGAGAGACCCAGTACTTC
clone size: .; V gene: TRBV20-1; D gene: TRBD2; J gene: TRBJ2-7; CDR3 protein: CSARGGGARTKQQRSSYEQYF; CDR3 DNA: TGCAGTGCTAGGGGCGGGGGGGCCAGAACTAAACAACAACGGAGCTCCTACGAGCAGTACTTC
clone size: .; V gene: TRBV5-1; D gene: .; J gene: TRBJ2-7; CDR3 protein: CASSLVEVVYEQYF; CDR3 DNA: TGCGCCAGCAGCTTGGTCGAGGTTGTCTACGAGCAGTACTTC
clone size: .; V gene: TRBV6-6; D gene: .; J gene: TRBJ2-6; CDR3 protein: CASGTGANVLTF; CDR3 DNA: TGTGCCAGCGGGACTGGGGCCAACGTCCTGACTTTC
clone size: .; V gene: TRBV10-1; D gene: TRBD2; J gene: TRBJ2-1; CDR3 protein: CASSGALAASYNEQFF; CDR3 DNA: TGCGCCAGCAGCGGGGCGCTAGCGGCTTCCTACAATGAGCAGTTCTTC
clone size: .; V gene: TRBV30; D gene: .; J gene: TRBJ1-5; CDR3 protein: CAWKDRAGENQPQHF; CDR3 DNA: TGTGCCTGGAAGGATCGGGCAGGGGAGAATCAGCCCCAGCATTTT
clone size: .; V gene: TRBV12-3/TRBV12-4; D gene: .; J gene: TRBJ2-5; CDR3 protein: CASSLAQTEETQYF; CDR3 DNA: TGTGCCAGCAGTTTAGCCCAAACCGAGGAGACCCAGTACTTC
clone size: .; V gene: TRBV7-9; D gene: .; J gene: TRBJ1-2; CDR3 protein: CASSLGTLGCTF; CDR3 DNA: TGTGCCAGCAGCTTAGGGACCCTGGGATGCACCTTC
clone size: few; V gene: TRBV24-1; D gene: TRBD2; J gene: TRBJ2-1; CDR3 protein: CATSDPGLAGGDEQFF; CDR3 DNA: TGTGCCACCAGTGACCCCGGACTAGCGGGGGGCGATGAGCAGTTCTTC
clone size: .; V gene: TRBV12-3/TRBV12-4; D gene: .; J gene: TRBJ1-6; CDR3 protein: CASSLDSQFNSPLHF; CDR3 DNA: TGTGCCAGCAGTTTAGACAGTCAATTCAATTCACCCCTCCACTTT
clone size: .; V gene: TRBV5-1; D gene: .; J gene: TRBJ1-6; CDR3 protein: CANSILGGTLHF; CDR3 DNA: TGCGCCAACTCCATACTCGGGGGGACCCTCCACTTT
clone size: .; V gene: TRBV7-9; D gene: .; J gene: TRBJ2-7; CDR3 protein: CASSFTGPEQYF; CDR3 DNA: TGTGCCAGCAGCTTCACAGGGCCCGAGCAGTACTTC
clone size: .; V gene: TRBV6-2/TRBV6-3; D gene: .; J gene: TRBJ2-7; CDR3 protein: CASSYSEDTYEQYF; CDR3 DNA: TGTGCCAGCAGTTACTCGGAGGATACCTACGAGCAGTACTTC
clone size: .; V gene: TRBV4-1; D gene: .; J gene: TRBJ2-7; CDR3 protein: CASSQDRGFEQYF; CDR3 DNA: TGCGCCAGCAGCCAAGACAGGGGCTTCGAGCAGTACTTC
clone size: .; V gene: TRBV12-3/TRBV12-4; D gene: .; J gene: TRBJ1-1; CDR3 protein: CASSLSFWGAVNTEAFF; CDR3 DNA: TGTGCCAGCAGTTTATCCTTTTGGGGCGCGGTGAACACTGAAGCTTTCTTT
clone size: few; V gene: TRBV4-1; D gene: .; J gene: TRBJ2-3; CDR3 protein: CASSQNSMSLDTQYF; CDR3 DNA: TGCGCCAGCAGCCAAAATTCGATGTCCCTTGATACGCAGTATTTT
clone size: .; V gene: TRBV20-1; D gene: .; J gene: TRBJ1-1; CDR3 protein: CSARDLSRTNTEAFF; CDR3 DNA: TGCAGTGCTAGAGATCTAAGCAGGACGAACACTGAAGCTTTCTTT
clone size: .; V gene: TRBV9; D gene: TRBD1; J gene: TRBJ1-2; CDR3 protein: CASSGSTGGSIYGYTF; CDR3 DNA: TGTGCCAGCAGCGGTTCAACAGGGGGAAGTATCTATGGCTACACCTTC
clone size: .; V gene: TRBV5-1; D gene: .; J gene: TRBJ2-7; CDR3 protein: CASSPSGPSSDEQYF; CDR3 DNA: TGCGCCAGCAGTCCATCGGGACCGAGTTCAGACGAGCAGTACTTC